The source of this T cell receptor (beta chain) is a study of blood T cell repertoires in COVID-19. Study-wide context: Whether acute or convalescent, the COVID-19 samples came from the United States, Italy and Spain. Sources were T cells, B-cell-depleted T cells, or PBMCs; the material itself was cDNA or gDNA.

In germline, CDR1 is LNHDA, CDR2 SQIVND (reference sequence). Deletions cut 4 bases from V and 2 bases from J, with 9 bases between. The CDR3 length is 13 residues. Authors' processing steps: The authors estimated nucleated cell counts from reference gene primer amplification. Some clones are missing from TCRdb's copy, which holds only in-frame ones; the method was immunoSEQ multiplex PCR. V and J calls plus clone size are reproduced from that table; the DNA served to infer D and trimming. Here the sample spans around 98,000 clones, roughly 85% being singletons. The chain combines TRBV19 with TRBJ2-7; perhaps TRBD1 as D (5 bases). The sequence was collected from a man in his 70s with acute or convalescent COVID-19. Material: peripheral blood. This chain's CDR3 is CASSSTGTYEQYF. Written as DNA, the CDR3 is TGTGCCAGTAGTAGCACAGGCACCTACGAGCAGTACTTC.